The present T cell receptor beta chain was sequenced within a study of blood T cell repertoires in COVID-19. As for the study in general: The United States, Italy and Spain supplied acute and convalescent COVID-19 samples. T cells, B-cell-depleted T cells, or PBMCs provided the cDNA or gDNA that served as material.

Authors' analysis steps: Estimated nucleated cell counts came from reference gene primer amplification. Assay used: immunoSEQ multiplex PCR; TCRdb lists only in-frame clones, some missing. The V and J calls and clone size were taken over from that table, and D and trimming were inferred from the DNA. The table records 100,000 to 150,000 clones, about 90% of them present only once. The specimen sequenced was peripheral blood. The TCR sequence derives from a woman between 55 and 75 years old with acute or convalescent COVID-19.

CDR3 region: CATSRGLAGATLYSGYTF. The DNA of the CDR3 is TGTGCCACCAGCAGAGGGTTGGCAGGGGCGACCCTTTACTCTGGCTACACCTTC. The V call is TRBV15, the J call TRBJ1-2; weak D call: TRBD1 (6 bases). CDR3 length: 18 amino acids. Germline CDR1 LNHNV, CDR2 YYDKDF (reference sequence). Trimming removed 1 base at V and 7 bases at J, with 25 bases between. The entire variable domain, with the rest obtained from reference TRBV15 and TRBJ1-2, is as follows: DAMVIQNPRYQVTQFGKPVTLSCSQTLNHNVMYWYQQKSSQAPKLLFHYYDKDFNNEADTPDNFQSRRPNTSFCFLDIRSPGLGDTAMYLCATSRGLAGATLYSGYTFGSGTRLTVV.